This T cell receptor (beta chain) was found in a study of blood T cell repertoires in COVID-19. Assay: immunoSEQ multiplex PCR; the TCRdb copy retains only in-frame clones and omits some. Of tens of thousands of clones listed, more than 70% were seen once; the top ten hold 15% to 25%. This clone occurred a few times. The CDR3 runs 14 residues. The germline gives CDR1 SGHAT, CDR2 FQNNGV. V dropped 4 bases and J dropped 8 bases, with 17 bases sitting between them. Input material: peripheral blood. The receptor was derived from a man under 40 with COVID-19, enrolled during active disease. V and J are TRBV11-2 and TRBJ2-5; tentatively, D is TRBD1 (6 bases). CDR3 bases: TGTGCCAGCAGCTCCACAGGGTCTATAGGTACCCAGTACTTC. Protein sequence: CASSSTGSIGTQYF.